This T cell receptor beta chain was obtained from a study of blood T cell repertoires in COVID-19. In the study overall: Spain, Italy and the United States supplied samples that represented acute and convalescent COVID-19. The cDNA or gDNA used as material had been derived from T cells, B-cell-depleted T cells, or PBMCs.

Authors' methods: It was from reference gene primer amplification that nucleated cell counts were estimated. The method was immunoSEQ multiplex PCR; TCRdb's version includes in-frame clones alone and lacks a portion of them. V and J calls and clone size are given by that table; D and trimming were obtained from the DNA. There are roughly 250,000 clones in the sample; roughly 84% occur only once, and less than 2% lies in the top ten. Sequencing input: peripheral blood. The clonotype originates from a woman aged 40-49 years who had recovered from COVID-19.

The chain's CDR3 is CASSSQGLPVYGYTF. The CDR3 nucleotides are TGTGCCAGCAGTTCACAAGGACTACCTGTCTATGGCTACACCTTC. V usage is TRBV6-5 and J usage is TRBJ1-2; D is undetermined. This CDR3 comprises 15 residues. Per the germline V gene, CDR1 is MNHEY and CDR2 is SVGAGI. Trimming took off 4 bases at V and 4 bases at J, with 16 bases between the two ends.